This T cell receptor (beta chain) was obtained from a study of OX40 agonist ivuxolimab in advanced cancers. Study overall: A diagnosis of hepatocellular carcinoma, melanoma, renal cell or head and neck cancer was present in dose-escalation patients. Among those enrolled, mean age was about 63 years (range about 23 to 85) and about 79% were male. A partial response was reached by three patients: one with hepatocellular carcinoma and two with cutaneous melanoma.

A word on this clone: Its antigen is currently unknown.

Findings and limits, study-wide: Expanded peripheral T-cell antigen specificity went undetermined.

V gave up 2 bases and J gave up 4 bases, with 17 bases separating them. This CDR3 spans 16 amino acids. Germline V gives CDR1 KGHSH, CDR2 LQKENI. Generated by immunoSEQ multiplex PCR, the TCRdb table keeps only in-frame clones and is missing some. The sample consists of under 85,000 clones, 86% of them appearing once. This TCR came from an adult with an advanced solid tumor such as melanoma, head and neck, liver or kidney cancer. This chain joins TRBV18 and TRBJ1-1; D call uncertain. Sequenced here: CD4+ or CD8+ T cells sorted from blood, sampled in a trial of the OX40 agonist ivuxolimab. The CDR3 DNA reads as TGTGCCAGCTCACCAGACGCTACCGGGTTGGGCACTGAAGCTTTCTTT. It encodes CASSPDATGLGTEAFF.